The entry below describes one T cell receptor beta chain. The CDR3 sequence is 15 residues long. Trimming left V 1 base short and J 3 bases short, with 13 bases between. Germline V lookup: CDR1 SGHTA, CDR2 FQGTGA. This specimen comes from a study of Tregs in tolerant kidney transplant recipients. Clones were read by immunoSEQ multiplex PCR, and TCRdb kept only the in-frame ones, dropping some. The sample yields about 68,000 clones, 65% to 85% seen once. This rearrangement joins TRBV7-3 to TRBJ2-7; TRBD1 might be the D (7 bases). The receptor was derived from a human donor in good health. The sequenced sample was CD4+ T cells from blood. CDR3 nucleotides: TGTGCCAGCAGCTTAAGGGGCGGGACAGTCTACGAGCAGTACTTC. Its translation: CASSLRGGTVYEQYF.